This T cell receptor (beta chain) was sequenced during a study of blood T cell repertoires in COVID-19. The overall study: Spain, Italy and the United States supplied samples that represented acute and convalescent COVID-19. PBMCs, B-cell-depleted T cells, or T cells were the source of the cDNA or gDNA that made up the material.

The CDR3 spans 12 residues. V lost 2 bases and J 5 bases, leaving 7 bases between the germline ends. Germline-derived CDR1 and CDR2 are SEHNR and FQNEAQ (reference sequence). Per the original methods: Reference gene primer amplification gave nucleated cell count estimates. Sequencing used immunoSEQ multiplex PCR; TCRdb keeps in-frame clones, though not all of them. The D gene and trimming were derived from the DNA, and the V and J assignments and clone size from that table. The table records under 300,000 clones, approximately 82% of them present only once. To note about this clone: The same CDR3 also results from other DNA sequences found in this sample.

The TCR comes from a woman aged 18-29 years with acute or convalescent COVID-19. The sample consisted of peripheral blood. The chain has TRBV7-9 and TRBJ2-7; D may be TRBD2 (5 bases). CDR3 coding DNA: TGTGCCAGCAGCTTATCCGGGAACGAGCAGTACTTC. Translation gives CASSLSGNEQYF.